One T cell receptor beta chain is described in this entry. Antigen: not known. This specimen comes from a study of blood T cells in healthy people across ages. Study conclusions and caveats: Shifts in expanded clonotypes may have been confounded by donor CMV status, which was unknown. Naive CD4+ cells and diversity were both higher in long-lived donors than in aged donors.

V gave up 1 base and J gave up 0 bases, with 7 bases separating them. The CDR3 runs 14 residues. Per the germline V gene, CDR1 is SGDLS and CDR2 is YYNGEE. With a J-beta primer mix and a sample-barcoded 5' primer, a second PCR ran about 7 to 12 cycles. From the 5' RACE reads, TCRdb called clonotypes with MiXCR, one entry per CDR3 protein. The sample shows just over 800,000 distinct CDR3 sequences, around two thirds of them seen only once. Individuals who donated were healthy Caucasians from Russia aged 6 to 90. The sequencing sample was made of blood. V usage is TRBV9 and J usage is TRBJ1-1; no reliable D call. This receptor was taken from a man aged 25-45 years in good health. The CDR3 protein is CASSVTAMNTEAFF. The CDR3 DNA is TGTGCCAGCAGCGTAACAGCTATGAACACTGAAGCTTTCTTT.